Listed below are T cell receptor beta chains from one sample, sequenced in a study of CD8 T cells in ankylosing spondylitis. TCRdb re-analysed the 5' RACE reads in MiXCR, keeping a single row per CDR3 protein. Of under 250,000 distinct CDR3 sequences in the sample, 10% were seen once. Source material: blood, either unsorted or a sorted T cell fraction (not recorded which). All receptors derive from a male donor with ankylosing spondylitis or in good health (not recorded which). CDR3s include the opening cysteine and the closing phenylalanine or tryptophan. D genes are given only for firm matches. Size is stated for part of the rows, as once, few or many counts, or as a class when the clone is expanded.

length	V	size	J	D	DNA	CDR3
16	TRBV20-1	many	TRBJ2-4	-	TGCAGTGCTAGAGAACGGACAGATCTAGCCAAAAACATTCAGTACTTC	CSARERTDLAKNIQYF
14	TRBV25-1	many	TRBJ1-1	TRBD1	TGTGCCAGCAGTGAGGACAGGGCCGGGGATGAAGCTTTCTTT	CASSEDRAGDEAFF
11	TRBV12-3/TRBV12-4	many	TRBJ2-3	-	TGTGCCAGCAGTTCGTCCGATAGAAAGTATTTT	CASSSSDRKYF
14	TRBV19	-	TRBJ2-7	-	TGTGCCACTAAGGGTTTGGTGGATCCAGACGAGCAGTACTTC	CATKGLVDPDEQYF
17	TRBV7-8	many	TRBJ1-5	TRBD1	TGTGCCAGCAGCTTATCCGGACAGGGGGATAGCAATCAGCCCCAGCATTTT	CASSLSGQGDSNQPQHF
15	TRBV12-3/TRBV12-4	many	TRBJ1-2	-	TGTGCCAGCAGCCCCGAAAGGGGGATTTACTATGGCTACACCTTC	CASSPERGIYYGYTF
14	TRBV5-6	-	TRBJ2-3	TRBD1	TGTGCCAGGGGCCCCGGGACAGGTATAGATACGCAGTATTTT	CARGPGTGIDTQYF
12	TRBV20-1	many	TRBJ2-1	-	TGCAGTGCAGACGGCGCTCTCAATGAGCAGTTCTTC	CSADGALNEQFF
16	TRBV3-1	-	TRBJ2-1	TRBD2	TGTGCCAGCAGCGCACGCCCGCGGGGGGATTACAATGAGCAGTTCTTC	CASSARPRGDYNEQFF
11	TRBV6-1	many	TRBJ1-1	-	TGTGCCAGCAGTGAATGGGTTGAAGCTTTCTTT	CASSEWVEAFF
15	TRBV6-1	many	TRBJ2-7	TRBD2	TGTGCCAGCAGTGATCGTGGACTAGCGGGGATCCAAGGGTACTTC	CASSDRGLAGIQGYF
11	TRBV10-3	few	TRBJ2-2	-	TGTGCCATCAGGGGGGATGGGGAGCTGTTTTTT	CAIRGDGELFF
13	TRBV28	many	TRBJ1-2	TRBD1	TGTGCCAGCAGTTCGGACAGGGTAGGGGGCTACACCTTC	CASSSDRVGGYTF
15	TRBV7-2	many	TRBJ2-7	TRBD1	TGTGCCAGCAGCCCCCAACAGGGGGTCTCCTACGAGCAGTACTTC	CASSPQQGVSYEQYF
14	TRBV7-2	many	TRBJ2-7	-	TGTGCCAGCAGTCCGGCGTCCAGCGGATACGAGCAGTACTTC	CASSPASSGYEQYF
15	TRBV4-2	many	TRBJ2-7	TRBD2	TGTGCCAGCAGCCGCGGACTAGCGGGAGCCTACGAGCAGTACTTC	CASSRGLAGAYEQYF
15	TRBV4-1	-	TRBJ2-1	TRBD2	TGCGCCAGCAGCCCCCTGGCGGGAGGGCCAGAAGAGCAGTTCTTC	CASSPLAGGPEEQFF
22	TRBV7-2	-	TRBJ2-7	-	TGTGCCAGCAGCTTAAGGGGACTGACCAGGGGACTCGGGAGTGATAATCCCTACGAGCAGTACTTC	CASSLRGLTRGLGSDNPYEQYF
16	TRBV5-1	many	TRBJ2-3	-	TGCGCCAGCAGCCCAGGAACGGGGAGCCGCACAGATACGCAGTATTTT	CASSPGTGSRTDTQYF
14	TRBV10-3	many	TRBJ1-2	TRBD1	TGTGCCATCATGGATAAGACAGGGGGCGGTGGCTACACCTTC	CAIMDKTGGGGYTF
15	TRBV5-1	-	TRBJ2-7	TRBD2	TGCGCCAGCAGCCTTCAAGCGGGAGGGCCCTACGAGCAGTACTTC	CASSLQAGGPYEQYF
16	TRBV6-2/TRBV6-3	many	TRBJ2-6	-	TGTGCCGGCTCAACTCGCCCCGGCTCTGGGGCCAACGTCCTGACTTTC	CAGSTRPGSGANVLTF
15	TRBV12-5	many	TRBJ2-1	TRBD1	TGTGCTAGTGGTTTCGGGACAGACAGAAGCGATGAGCAGTTCTTC	CASGFGTDRSDEQFF
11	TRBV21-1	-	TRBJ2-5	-	TGTGCCGGCGACAGGGGGGAGACCCAGTACTTC	CAGDRGETQYF
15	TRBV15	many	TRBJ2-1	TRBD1	TGTGCCACCAGCAGAGGACAGGGCTATACGCAGGAGCAGTTCTTC	CATSRGQGYTQEQFF
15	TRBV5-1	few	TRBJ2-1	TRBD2	TGCGCCAGCAGCAACGATCGGGGGGGCAACCATGAGCAGTTCTTC	CASSNDRGGNHEQFF
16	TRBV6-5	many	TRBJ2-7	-	TGTGCCAGCAGTTACTCGGGTCCGGGACAACCCTACGAGCAGTACTTC	CASSYSGPGQPYEQYF
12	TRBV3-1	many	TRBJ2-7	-	TGTGCCAGCAGCCAAGTACAATACGAGCAGTACTTC	CASSQVQYEQYF
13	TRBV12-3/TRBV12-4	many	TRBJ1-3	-	TGTGCCAGCGGGGGGGACTCTGGAAACACCATATATTTT	CASGGDSGNTIYF
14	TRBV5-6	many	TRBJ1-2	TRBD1	TGTGCCAGCAGCCAGGGACAGCGGATGGGGGGCTACACCTTC	CASSQGQRMGGYTF
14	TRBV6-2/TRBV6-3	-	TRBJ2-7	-	TGTGCCAGCAGTTACCTGGATGGGTCCTACGAGCAGTACTTC	CASSYLDGSYEQYF
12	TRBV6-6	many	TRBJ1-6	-	TGTGCCAGCAGTTACTCAGATTCACCCCTCCACTTT	CASSYSDSPLHF
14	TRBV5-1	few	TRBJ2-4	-	TGCGCCAGCAGCCTCGGGACAGCCAAAAACATTCAGTACTTC	CASSLGTAKNIQYF
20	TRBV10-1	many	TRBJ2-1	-	TGCGCCAGCAGTCCTTGGGGTAGCGGAAACTTTCTCCGGTCGGGGAATGAGCAGTTCTTC	CASSPWGSGNFLRSGNEQFF
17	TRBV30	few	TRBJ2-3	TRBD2	TGTGCCTGGAGTGTAACCCGTACTAGCGGGGCGATAGATACGCAGTATTTT	CAWSVTRTSGAIDTQYF
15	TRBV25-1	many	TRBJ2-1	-	TGTGCCAGCCACGGTAAGGAGGGCTCCTACAATGAGCAGTTCTTC	CASHGKEGSYNEQFF
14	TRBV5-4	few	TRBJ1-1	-	TGTGCCAGCAGCCTTCGGAGGGGGGGCACTGAAGCTTTCTTT	CASSLRRGGTEAFF
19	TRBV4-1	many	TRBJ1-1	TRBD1	TGCGCCAGCAGCCAAGATCTGGACAGGGCCCAGACGATGAACACTGAAGCTTTCTTT	CASSQDLDRAQTMNTEAFF
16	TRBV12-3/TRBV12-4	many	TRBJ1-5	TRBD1	TGTGCCAGCAGCCTTGGGACAGGGGATCGCAATCAGCCCCAGCATTTT	CASSLGTGDRNQPQHF
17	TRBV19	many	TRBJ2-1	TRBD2	TGTGCCAGTAGTATGAAGAGCGGGGGACCCCTGGGCAATGAGCAGTTCTTC	CASSMKSGGPLGNEQFF
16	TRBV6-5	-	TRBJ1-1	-	TGTGCCAGCAGTTACGACGGGATGGGGCTGAACACTGAAGCTTTCTTT	CASSYDGMGLNTEAFF
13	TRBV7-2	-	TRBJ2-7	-	TGTGCCAGCAGCTTACTTCCCACCTACGAGCAGTACTTC	CASSLLPTYEQYF
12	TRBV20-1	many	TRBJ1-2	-	TGCAGTGCTCATCGCAGGGCTGGGGGCTACACCTTC	CSAHRRAGGYTF
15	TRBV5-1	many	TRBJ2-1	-	TGCGCCAGCAGCCCGGCGGCAGTATTCTACAATGAGCAGTTCTTC	CASSPAAVFYNEQFF
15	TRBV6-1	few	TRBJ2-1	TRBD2	TGTGCCAGCAGTGGGGCGCTAGCGGGAGGCTATGAGCAGTTCTTC	CASSGALAGGYEQFF
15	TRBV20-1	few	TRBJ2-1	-	TGCAGTGCCCTAAAGACAAGGGGCCCCTACAATGAGCAGTTCTTC	CSALKTRGPYNEQFF
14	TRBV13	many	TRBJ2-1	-	TGTGCCAGCAGCTTTCAAGCGATTCCCAATGAGCAGTTCTTC	CASSFQAIPNEQFF
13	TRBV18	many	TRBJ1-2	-	TGTGCCAGCTCACCACGAGAATTTGATGGCTACACCTTC	CASSPREFDGYTF
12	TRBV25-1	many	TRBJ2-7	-	TGTGCCAGCAGTGGTGATCGGGCGCAGCAGTACTTC	CASSGDRAQQYF
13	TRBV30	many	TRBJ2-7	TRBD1	TGTGCCTGGAGGGACAGGGGGCCGAGCGAGCAGTACTTC	CAWRDRGPSEQYF
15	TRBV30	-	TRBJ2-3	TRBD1	TGTGCCTGGAGTCCGGGACAGACTATCACAGATACGCAGTATTTT	CAWSPGQTITDTQYF
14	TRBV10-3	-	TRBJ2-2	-	TGTGCCATCACCACAGGTGCGAACACCGGGGAGCTGTTTTTT	CAITTGANTGELFF
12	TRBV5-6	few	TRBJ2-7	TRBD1	TGTGCCAGCAGCCAAGGGACAGGTGAGCAGTACTTC	CASSQGTGEQYF
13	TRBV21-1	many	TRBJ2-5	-	TGTGCCAGCAGCAAAGATACTAAGGGGACCCAGTACTTC	CASSKDTKGTQYF